The next 5 T cell receptor beta chains were all read from a single sample in a study of T cells expressing NK-cell markers. TCRdb reanalyzed the 5' RACE reads, giving one entry per CDR3 protein sequence and no DNA. The sample table includes 25,000 to 35,000 distinct CDR3 sequences. The sample consisted of blood T cells: a sorted CD56 or NKG2C T cell subset, CD4+ or CD8+ T cells, or bulk PBMC T cells (not recorded which). The receptors stem from a woman between 18 and 69 years old in good health.

The chain uses TRBV28 and TRBJ2-6; the D call from TCRdb, TRBD2, cannot be confirmed without DNA. The CDR3 is 19 amino acids. Per the germline V gene, CDR1 is MDHEN and CDR2 is SYDVKM. The CDR3 reads CASSFPPLAGGGGANVLTF. Complete variable domain (other parts from reference TRBV28 and TRBJ2-6): DVKVTQSSRYLVKRTGEKVFLECVQDMDHENMFWYRQDPGLGLRLIYFSYDVKMKEKGDIPEGYSVSREKKERFSLILESASTNQTSMYLCASSFPPLAGGGGANVLTFGAGSRLTVL.

The chain employs TRBV10-3 and TRBJ2-5; TCRdb returns TRBD1, unconfirmable since there is no DNA. CDR3 size: 14 residues. Germline V gene data show CDR1 as ENHRY and CDR2 as SYGVKD. The CDR3 protein is CASALTGGQETQYF.

The chain combines TRBV20-1 with TRBJ1-2. CDR1 is DFQATT and CDR2 is SNEGSKA in the germline V gene (reference sequence). The CDR3 length is 12 residues. The CDR3 protein is CSAREYSYGYTF.

The rearrangement uses TRBV28 and TRBJ1-5. CDR3 length equals 15 residues. Germline CDR1 and CDR2: MDHEN and SYDVKM. CDR3 sequence: CASRLSTRVRQPQHF.

The chain joins TRBV7-2 to TRBJ2-7. The germline gives CDR1 SGHTA, CDR2 FQGNSA. CDR3 length: 13 amino acids. This CDR3 is CASSLNSLYEQYF.